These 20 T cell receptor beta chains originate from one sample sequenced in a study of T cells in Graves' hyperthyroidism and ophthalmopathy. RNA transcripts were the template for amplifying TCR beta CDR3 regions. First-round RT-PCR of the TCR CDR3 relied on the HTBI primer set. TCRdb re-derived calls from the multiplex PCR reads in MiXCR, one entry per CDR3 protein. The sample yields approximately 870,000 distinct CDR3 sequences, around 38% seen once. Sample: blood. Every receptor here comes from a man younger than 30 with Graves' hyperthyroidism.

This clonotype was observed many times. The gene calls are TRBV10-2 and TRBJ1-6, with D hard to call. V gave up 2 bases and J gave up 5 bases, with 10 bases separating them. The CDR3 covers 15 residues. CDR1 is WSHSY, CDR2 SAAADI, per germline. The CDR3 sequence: CASSEQAANNSPLHF. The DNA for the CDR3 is TGCGCCAGCAGTGAGCAGGCAGCTAATAATTCACCCCTCCACTTT.

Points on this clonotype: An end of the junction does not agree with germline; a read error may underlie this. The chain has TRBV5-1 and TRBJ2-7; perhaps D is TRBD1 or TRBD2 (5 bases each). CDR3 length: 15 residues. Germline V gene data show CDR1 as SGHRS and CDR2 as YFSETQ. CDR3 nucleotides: TGTGCCAGCAGCTGGGGGACCGTGAGCTCCTACGAGCAGTACTTC. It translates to CASSWGTVSSYEQYF.

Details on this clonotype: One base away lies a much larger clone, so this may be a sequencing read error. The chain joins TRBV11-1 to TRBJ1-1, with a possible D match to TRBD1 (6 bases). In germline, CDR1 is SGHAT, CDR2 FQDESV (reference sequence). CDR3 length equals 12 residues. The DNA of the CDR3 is TGTGCCAACAGCTTAGCAGGCAGGGGAGCTTTCTTT. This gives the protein CANSLAGRGAFF. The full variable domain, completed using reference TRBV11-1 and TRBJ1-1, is EAEVAQSPRYKITEKSQAVAFWCDPISGHATLYWYRQILGQGPELLVQFQDESVVDDSQLPKDRFSAERLKGVDSTLKIQPAELGDSAMYLCANSLAGRGAFFGQGTRLTVV.

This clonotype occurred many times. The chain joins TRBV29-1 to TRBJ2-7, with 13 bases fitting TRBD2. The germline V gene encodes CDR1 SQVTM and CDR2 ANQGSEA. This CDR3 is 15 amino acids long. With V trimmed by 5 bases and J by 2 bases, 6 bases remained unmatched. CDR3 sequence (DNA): TGCAGCGTTACCGGGACTAGCGGGACGCCCTACGAGCAGTACTTC. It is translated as CSVTGTSGTPYEQYF.

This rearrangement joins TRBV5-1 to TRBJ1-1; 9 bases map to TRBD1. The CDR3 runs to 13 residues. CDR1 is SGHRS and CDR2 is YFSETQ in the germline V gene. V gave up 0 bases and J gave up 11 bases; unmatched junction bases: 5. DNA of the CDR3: TGCGCCAGCAGCTTGGGGACAGGGGTACGCGCTTTCTTT. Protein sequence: CASSLGTGVRAFF.

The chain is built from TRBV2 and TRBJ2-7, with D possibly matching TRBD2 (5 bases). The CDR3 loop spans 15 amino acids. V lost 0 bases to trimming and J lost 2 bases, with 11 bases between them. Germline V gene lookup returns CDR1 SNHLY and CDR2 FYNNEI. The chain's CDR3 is CASSEAPGLPYEQYF. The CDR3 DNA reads TGTGCCAGCAGTGAAGCCCCAGGACTTCCCTACGAGCAGTACTTC.

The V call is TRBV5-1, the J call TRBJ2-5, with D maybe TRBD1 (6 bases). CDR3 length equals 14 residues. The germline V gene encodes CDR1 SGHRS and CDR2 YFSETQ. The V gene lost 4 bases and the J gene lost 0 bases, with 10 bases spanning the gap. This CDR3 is CASSIGQNQETQYF. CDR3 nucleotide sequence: TGCGCCAGCAGCATAGGACAGAACCAAGAGACCCAGTACTTC.

DNA of the CDR3: TGCAGCGCCGGGACAGGGGGTGATGGCTACACCTTC. The encoded protein is CSAGTGGDGYTF. The genes are TRBV29-1 and TRBJ1-2; 11 positions agree with TRBD1. Germline assignment: CDR1 SQVTM and CDR2 ANQGSEA. The length of the CDR3 is 12 residues. V gave up 7 bases and J gave up 6 bases; unmatched junction bases: 4.

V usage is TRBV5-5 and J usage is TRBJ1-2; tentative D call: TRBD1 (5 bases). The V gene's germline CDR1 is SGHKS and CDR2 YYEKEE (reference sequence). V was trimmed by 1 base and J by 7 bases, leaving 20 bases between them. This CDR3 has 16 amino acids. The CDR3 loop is CASSLLGPGQRVGYTF. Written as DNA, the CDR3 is TGTGCCAGCAGCTTGTTGGGGCCGGGCCAAAGGGTTGGCTACACCTTC.

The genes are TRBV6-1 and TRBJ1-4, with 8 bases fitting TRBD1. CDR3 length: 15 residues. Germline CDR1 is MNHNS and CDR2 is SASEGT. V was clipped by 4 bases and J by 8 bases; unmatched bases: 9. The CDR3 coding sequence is TGTGCCAGCAGTGTAATACAGGGGGGAGAGGAAAAACTGTTTTTT. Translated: CASSVIQGGEEKLFF.

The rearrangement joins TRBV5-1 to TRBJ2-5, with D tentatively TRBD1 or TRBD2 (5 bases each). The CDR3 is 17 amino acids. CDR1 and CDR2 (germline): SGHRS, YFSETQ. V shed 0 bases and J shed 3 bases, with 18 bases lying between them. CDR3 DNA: TGCGCCAGCAGCTTGGACACACTAGGTTTGGGGGAAGAGACCCAGTACTTC. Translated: CASSLDTLGLGEETQYF.

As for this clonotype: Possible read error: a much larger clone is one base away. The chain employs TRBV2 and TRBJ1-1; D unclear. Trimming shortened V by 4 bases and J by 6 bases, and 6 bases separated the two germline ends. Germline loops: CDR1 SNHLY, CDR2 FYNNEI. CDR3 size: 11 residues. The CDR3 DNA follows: TGTGCCAGCAGTGGGGTGGCTGAAGCTTTCTTT. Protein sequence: CASSGVAEAFF.

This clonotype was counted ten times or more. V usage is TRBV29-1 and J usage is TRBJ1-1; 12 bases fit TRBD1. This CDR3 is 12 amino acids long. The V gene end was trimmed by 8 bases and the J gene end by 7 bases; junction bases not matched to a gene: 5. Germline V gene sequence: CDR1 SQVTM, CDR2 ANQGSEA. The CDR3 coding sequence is TGCAGCTCGGGACAGGGGGCGGGTGAAGCTTTCTTT. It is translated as CSSGQGAGEAFF.

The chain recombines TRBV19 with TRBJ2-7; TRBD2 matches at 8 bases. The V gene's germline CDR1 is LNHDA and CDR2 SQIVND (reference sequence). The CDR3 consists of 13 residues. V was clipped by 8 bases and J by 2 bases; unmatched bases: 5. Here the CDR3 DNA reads TGTGCCAGTTCGGGGGGGTACACCTACGAGCAGTACTTC. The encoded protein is CASSGGYTYEQYF.

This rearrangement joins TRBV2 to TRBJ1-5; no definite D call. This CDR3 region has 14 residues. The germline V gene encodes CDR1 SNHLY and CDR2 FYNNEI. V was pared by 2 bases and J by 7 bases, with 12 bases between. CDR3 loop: CASSERAYEQPQHF. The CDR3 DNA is TGTGCCAGCAGTGAAAGGGCGTACGAGCAGCCCCAGCATTTT. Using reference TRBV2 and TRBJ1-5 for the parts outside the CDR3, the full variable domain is EPEVTQTPSHQVTQMGQEVILRCVPISNHLYFYWYRQILGQKVEFLVSFYNNEISEKSEIFDDQFSVERPDGSNFTLKIRSTKLEDSAMYFCASSERAYEQPQHFGDGTRLSIL.

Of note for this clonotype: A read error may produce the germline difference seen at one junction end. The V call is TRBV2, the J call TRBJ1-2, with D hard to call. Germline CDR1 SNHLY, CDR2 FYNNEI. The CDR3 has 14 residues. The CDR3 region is CACSAGSLAYGYTF. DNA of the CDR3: TGTGCCTGCAGTGCTGGTTCTCTCGCCTATGGCTACACCTTC.

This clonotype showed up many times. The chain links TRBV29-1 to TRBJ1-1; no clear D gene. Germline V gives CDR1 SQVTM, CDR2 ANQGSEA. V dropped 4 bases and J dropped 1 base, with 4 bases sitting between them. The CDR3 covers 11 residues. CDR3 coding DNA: TGCAGCGTTGGGTGGAACACTGAAGCTTTCTTT. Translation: CSVGWNTEAFF.

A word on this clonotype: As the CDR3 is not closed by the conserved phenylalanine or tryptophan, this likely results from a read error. In DNA form, the CDR3 reads TGTGCCAGCAACTTAAGCGGGGGGTCTGGAAACACCATATATTCT. It translates to CASNLSGGSGNTIYS. The chain uses TRBV7-2 and TRBJ1-3; perhaps TRBD1 as D (5 bases). The CDR3 has 15 residues. The germline V gene encodes CDR1 SGHTA and CDR2 FQGNSA.

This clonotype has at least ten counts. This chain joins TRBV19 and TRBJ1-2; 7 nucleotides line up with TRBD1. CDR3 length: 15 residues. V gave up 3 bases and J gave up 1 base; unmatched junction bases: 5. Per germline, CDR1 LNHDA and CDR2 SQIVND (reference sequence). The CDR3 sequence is CASSIAGTVNYGYTF. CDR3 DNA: TGTGCCAGTAGTATCGCCGGGACAGTTAACTATGGCTACACCTTC.

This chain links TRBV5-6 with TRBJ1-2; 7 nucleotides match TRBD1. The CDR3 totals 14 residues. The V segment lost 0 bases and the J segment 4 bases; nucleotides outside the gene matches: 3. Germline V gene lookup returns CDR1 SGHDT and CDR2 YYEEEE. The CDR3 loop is CASSLDRGVYGYTF. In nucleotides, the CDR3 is TGTGCCAGCAGCTTGGACAGGGGTGTCTATGGCTACACCTTC. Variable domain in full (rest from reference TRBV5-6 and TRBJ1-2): DAGVTQSPTHLIKTRGQQVTLRCSPKSGHDTVSWYQQALGQGPQFIFQYYEEEERQRGNFPDRFSGHQFPNYSSELNVNALLLGDSALYLCASSLDRGVYGYTFGSGTRLTVV.